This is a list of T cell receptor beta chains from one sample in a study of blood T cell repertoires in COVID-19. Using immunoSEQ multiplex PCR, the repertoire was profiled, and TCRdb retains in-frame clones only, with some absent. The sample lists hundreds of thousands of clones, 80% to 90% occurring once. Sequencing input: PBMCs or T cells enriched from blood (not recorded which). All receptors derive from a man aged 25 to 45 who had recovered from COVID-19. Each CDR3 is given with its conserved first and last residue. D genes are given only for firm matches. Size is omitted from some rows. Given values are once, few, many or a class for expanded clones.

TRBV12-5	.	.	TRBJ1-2	TGTGCTAGTGGTTTGCGGTCGGGTCTCTATGGCTACACCTTC	CASGLRSGLYGYTF
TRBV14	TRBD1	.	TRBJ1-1	TGTGCCAGCAGCGTCCGGGACAGGGGGCAGAACACTGAAGCTTTCTTT	CASSVRDRGQNTEAFF
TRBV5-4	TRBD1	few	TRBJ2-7	TGTGCCAGCAGCCTTGGGACAGATTCCTACGAGCAGTACTTC	CASSLGTDSYEQYF
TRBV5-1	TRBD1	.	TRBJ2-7	TGCGCCAGCAGCTTGGTGGGACAGAACTACGAGCAGTACTTC	CASSLVGQNYEQYF
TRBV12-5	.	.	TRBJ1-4	TGTGCTAGTGGTTTGGGCGAGAGTCCCAGGGAAAAACTGTTTTTT	CASGLGESPREKLFF
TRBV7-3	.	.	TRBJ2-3	TGTGCCAGCAGCCCCCATGGTCGCGGGGCCCCTAGCACAGATACGCAGTATTTT	CASSPHGRGAPSTDTQYF
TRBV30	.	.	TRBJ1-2	TGTGCCTGGAGTCAGGGTGGGAATGGCTACACCTTC	CAWSQGGNGYTF
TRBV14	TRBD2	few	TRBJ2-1	TGTGCCAGCAGCCTAAACAGCGGGGGGGAGCAGTTCTTC	CASSLNSGGEQFF
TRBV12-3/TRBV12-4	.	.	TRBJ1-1	TGTGCCAGCAGTTCACGCTATCACCCACAGAGGACTTTT	CASSSRYHPQRTF
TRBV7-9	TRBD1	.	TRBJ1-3	TGTGCCAGCAGCACGACGGACAGGGTTGGAAACACCATATATTTT	CASSTTDRVGNTIYF
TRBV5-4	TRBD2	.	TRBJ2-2	TGTGCCAGCAGCTCAACTAGCGACGGCGGGGAGCTGTTTTTT	CASSSTSDGGELFF
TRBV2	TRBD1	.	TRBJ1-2	TGTGCCAGCAGTATCCAGGGGGCTCGTGGCTACACCTTC	CASSIQGARGYTF
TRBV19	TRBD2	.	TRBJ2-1	TGTGCCGTTCGTCGGGGGGGGACTAGCGGCTACAATGAGCAGTTCTTC	CAVRRGGTSGYNEQFF
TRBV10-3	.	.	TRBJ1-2	TGTGCCATCAGTGAGCCAGAGGGGGTTGGGAACTATGGCTACACCTTC	CAISEPEGVGNYGYTF
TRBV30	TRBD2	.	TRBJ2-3	TGTGCCTGGAGGGCGGGGGGGCGTGATACGCAGTATTTT	CAWRAGGRDTQYF
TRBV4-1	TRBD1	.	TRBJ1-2	TGCGCCAGCAGCCAAGGGGGGACAGGGGGCTATGGCTACACCTTC	CASSQGGTGGYGYTF
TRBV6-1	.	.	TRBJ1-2	TGTGCCAGCAGTGAATCGCCACGGGGGGCGTGGAATGGCTACACCTTC	CASSESPRGAWNGYTF
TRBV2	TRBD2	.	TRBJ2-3	TGTGCCAGCACCGGGATAGGGACTAGCAGTGTGGCGCAGTATTTT	CASTGIGTSSVAQYF
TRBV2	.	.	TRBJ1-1	TGTGCCAGCATCAGGGTGAACACTGAAGCTTTCTTT	CASIRVNTEAFF
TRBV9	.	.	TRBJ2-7	TGTGCCAGCAGCGCAACTTTCTCGGGGGTCTACGAGCAGTACTTC	CASSATFSGVYEQYF
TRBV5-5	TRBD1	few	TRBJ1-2	TGTGCCAGCAGCTCCAGGGACAGGGGGCAAAGCTATGGCTACACCTTC	CASSSRDRGQSYGYTF
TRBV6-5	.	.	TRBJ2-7	TGTGCCTACGGGGGTACCTCCTACGAGCAGTACTTC	CAYGGTSYEQYF
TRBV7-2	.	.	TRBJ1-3	TGTGCCAGCAGCCCACGAGGGATTAATGGAAACACCATATATTTT	CASSPRGINGNTIYF
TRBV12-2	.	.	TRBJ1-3	TGTGCAAGTCGCTTAGTTTCTCTAGGAACCTCTGGAAACACCATATATTTT	CASRLVSLGTSGNTIYF
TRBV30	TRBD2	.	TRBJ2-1	TGTGCCTGGGCGCGACTAAGCGGGGGTTCCTACAATGAGCAGTTCTTC	CAWARLSGGSYNEQFF
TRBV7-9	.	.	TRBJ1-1	TGTGCCAGCAGCTTGATGACAGTCAACACTGAAGCTTTCTTT	CASSLMTVNTEAFF
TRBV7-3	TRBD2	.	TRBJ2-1	TGTGCCAGCAGCGCCCACACTAGCGGGGGACGCAATGAGCAGTTCTTC	CASSAHTSGGRNEQFF
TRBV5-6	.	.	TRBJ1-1	TGTGCCAGCAGCCCCGGGACGGGGAGGGCAAACACTGAAGCTTTCTTT	CASSPGTGRANTEAFF